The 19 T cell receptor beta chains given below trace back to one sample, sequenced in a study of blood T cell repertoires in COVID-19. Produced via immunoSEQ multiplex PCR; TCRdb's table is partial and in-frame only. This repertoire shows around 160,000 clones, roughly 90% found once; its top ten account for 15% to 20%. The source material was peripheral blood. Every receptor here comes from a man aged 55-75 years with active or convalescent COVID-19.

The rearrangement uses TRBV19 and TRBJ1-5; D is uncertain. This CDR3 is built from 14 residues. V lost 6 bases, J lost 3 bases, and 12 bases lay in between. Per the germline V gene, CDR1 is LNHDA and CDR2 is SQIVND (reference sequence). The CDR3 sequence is CASSPRQNNQPQHF. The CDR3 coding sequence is TGTGCCAGTAGCCCTAGGCAGAACAATCAGCCCCAGCATTTT. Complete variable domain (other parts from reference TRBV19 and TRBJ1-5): DGGITQSPKYLFRKEGQNVTLSCEQNLNHDAMYWYRQDPGQGLRLIYYSQIVNDFQKGDIAEGYSVSREKKESFPLTVTSAQKNPTAFYLCASSPRQNNQPQHFGDGTRLSIL.

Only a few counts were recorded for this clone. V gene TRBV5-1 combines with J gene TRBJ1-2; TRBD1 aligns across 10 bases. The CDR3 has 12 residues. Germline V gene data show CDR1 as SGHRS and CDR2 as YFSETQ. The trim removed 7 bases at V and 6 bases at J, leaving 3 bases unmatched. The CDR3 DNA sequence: TGCGCCAGCCAGACAGGGGGCAATGGCTACACCTTC. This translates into CASQTGGNGYTF.

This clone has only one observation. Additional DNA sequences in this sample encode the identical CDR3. DNA for the CDR3: TGTGCCAGCAGCCAAGATCGAGGGTCGTATGGCTACACCTTC. This translates into CASSQDRGSYGYTF. The gene calls are TRBV3-1 (or the pseudogene TRBV3-2) and TRBJ1-2, with D hard to call. With 0 bases removed from V and 5 bases from J, the gap between germline ends came to 10 bases. The CDR3 extends over 14 amino acids. In germline, CDR1 is LGHDT, CDR2 YNNKEL (reference sequence).

CDR3 sequence reads: CASSLQTSGRTDTQYF. The CDR3 region has the DNA TGTGCCAGTAGTCTCCAGACTAGCGGGAGAACAGATACGCAGTATTTT. This chain joins TRBV19 and TRBJ2-3; 12 bases agree with TRBD2. Germline V gene lookup returns CDR1 LNHDA and CDR2 SQIVND (reference sequence). The CDR3 extends over 16 amino acids. After removal of 5 bases from V and 3 bases from J, the junction contained 6 bases not matched to a gene.

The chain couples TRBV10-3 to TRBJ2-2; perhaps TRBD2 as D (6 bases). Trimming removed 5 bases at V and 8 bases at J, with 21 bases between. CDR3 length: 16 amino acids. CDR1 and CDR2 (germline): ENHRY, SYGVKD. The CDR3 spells CAISSGTATLGGELFF. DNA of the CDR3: TGTGCCATCAGTTCCGGGACTGCGACATTAGGAGGGGAGCTGTTTTTT.

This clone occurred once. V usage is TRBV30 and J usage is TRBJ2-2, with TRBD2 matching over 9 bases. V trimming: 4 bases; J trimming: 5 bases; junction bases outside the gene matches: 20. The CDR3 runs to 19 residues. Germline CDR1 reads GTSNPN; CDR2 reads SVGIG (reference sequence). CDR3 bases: TGTGCCTGGACTGGGCGGGAGGGAGGAGGGCCTGTTTGGACCGGGGAGCTGTTTTTT. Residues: CAWTGREGGGPVWTGELFF.

CDR3 residues: CASSTGGAGNTEAFF. Here the CDR3 DNA reads TGTGCCAGTAGTACAGGGGGCGCCGGGAACACTGAAGCTTTCTTT. V is TRBV19 and J is TRBJ1-1; 8 bases align to TRBD1. The germline gives CDR1 LNHDA, CDR2 SQIVND (reference sequence). V lost 4 bases and J lost 1; bases outside the gene matches: 5. CDR3 size: 15 residues.

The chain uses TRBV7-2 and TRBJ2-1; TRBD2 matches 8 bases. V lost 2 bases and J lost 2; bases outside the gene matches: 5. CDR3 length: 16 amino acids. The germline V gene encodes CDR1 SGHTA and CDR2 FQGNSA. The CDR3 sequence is CASSLSAGDTYNEQFF. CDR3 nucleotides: TGTGCCAGCAGCTTATCAGCGGGGGATACCTACAATGAGCAGTTCTTC.

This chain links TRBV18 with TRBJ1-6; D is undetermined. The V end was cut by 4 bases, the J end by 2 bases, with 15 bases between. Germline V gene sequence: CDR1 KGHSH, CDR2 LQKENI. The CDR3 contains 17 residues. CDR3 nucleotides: TGTGCCAGCTCACTCCTTTCCTCCGGGACCTATAATTCACCCCTCCACTTT. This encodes CASSLLSSGTYNSPLHF. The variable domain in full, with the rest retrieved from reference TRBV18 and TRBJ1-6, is NAGVMQNPRHLVRRRGQEARLRCSPMKGHSHVYWYRQLPEEGLKFMVYLQKENIIDESGMPKERFSAEFPKEGPSILRIQQVVRGDSAAYFCASSLLSSGTYNSPLHFGNGTRLTVT.

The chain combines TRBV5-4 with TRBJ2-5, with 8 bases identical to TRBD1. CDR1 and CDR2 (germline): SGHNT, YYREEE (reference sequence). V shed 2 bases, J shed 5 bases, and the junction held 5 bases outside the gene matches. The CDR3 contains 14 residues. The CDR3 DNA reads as TGTGCCAGCAGCTTACCAGGGGGCAGGGAGACCCAGTACTTC. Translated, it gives CASSLPGGRETQYF.

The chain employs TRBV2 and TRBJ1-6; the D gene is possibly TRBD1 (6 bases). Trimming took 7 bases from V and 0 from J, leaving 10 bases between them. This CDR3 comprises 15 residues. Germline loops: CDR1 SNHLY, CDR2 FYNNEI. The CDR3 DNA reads TGTGCCAGCAACGGACAGAGCTCCTATAATTCACCCCTCCACTTT. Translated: CASNGQSSYNSPLHF.

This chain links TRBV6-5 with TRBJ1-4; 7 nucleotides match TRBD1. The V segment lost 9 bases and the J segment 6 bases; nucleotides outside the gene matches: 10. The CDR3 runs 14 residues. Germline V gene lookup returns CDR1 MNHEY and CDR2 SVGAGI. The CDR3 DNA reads TGTGCCAGTTTTAAGGGGGCTCTGGATGAAAAACTGTTTTTT. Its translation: CASFKGALDEKLFF.

The CDR3 here is CASSLAGGETQYF. CDR3 coding DNA: TGTGCCAGCAGCTTAGCGGGAGGAGAGACCCAGTACTTC. The chain is built from TRBV5-5 and TRBJ2-5; 9 bases fit TRBD2. The ends lost 2 bases at V and 4 bases at J; junction bases unmatched: 0. The germline gives CDR1 SGHKS, CDR2 YYEKEE (reference sequence). The CDR3 extends over 13 amino acids.

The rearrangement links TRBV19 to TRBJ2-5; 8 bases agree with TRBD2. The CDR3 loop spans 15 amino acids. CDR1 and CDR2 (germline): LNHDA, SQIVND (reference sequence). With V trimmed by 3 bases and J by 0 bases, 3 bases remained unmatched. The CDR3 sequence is CASSMGAGDQETQYF. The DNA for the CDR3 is TGTGCCAGTAGTATGGGAGCGGGAGACCAAGAGACCCAGTACTTC.

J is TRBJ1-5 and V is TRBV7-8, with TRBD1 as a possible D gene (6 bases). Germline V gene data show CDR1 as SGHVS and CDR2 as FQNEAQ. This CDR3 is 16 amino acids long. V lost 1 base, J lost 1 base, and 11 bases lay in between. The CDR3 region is CASSLGQALSNQPQHF. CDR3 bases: TGTGCCAGCAGCTTAGGACAGGCCCTAAGCAATCAGCCCCAGCATTTT. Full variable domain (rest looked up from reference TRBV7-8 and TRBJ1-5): GAGVSQSPRYKVAKRGQDVALRCDPISGHVSLFWYQQALGQGPEFLTYFQNEAQLDKSGLPSDRFFAERPEGSVSTLKIQRTQQEDSAVYLCASSLGQALSNQPQHFGDGTRLSIL.

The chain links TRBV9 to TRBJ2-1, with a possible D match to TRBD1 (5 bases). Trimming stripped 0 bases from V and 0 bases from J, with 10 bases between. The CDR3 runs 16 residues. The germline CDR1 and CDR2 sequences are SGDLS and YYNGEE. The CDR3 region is CASSVEGVRSYNEQFF. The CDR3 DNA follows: TGTGCCAGCAGCGTAGAAGGGGTTCGCTCCTACAATGAGCAGTTCTTC. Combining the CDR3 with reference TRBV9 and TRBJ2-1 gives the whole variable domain DSGVTQTPKHLITATGQRVTLRCSPRSGDLSVYWYQQSLDQGLQFLIQYYNGEERAKGNILERFSAQQFPDLHSELNLSSLELGDSALYFCASSVEGVRSYNEQFFGPGTRLTVL.

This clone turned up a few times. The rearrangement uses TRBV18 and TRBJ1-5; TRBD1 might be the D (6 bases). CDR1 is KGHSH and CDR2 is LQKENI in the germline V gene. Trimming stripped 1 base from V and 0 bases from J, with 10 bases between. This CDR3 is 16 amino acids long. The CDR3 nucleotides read TGTGCCAGCTCACCACGGACAGCCGATAGCAATCAGCCCCAGCATTTT. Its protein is CASSPRTADSNQPQHF.

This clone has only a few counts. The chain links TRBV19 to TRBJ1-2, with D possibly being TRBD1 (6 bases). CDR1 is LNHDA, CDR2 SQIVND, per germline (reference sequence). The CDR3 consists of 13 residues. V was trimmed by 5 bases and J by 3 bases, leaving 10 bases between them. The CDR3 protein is CASSSQGYYGYTF. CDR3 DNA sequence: TGTGCCAGTAGTTCACAGGGTTACTATGGCTACACCTTC.

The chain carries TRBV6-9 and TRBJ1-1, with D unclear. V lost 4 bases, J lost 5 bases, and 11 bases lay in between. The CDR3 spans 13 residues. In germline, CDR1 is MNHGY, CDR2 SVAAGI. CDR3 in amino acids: CASSFTVWTEAFF. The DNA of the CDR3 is TGTGCCAGCAGTTTCACAGTATGGACTGAAGCTTTCTTT.